The rows below give T cell receptor beta chains drawn from one sample of a study of T cells in Graves' hyperthyroidism and ophthalmopathy. TCRdb processed the multiplex PCR reads anew with MiXCR; each CDR3 protein has one entry. The sample includes some 360,000 distinct CDR3 sequences, 15% to 20% of them seen just once. The sequencing input was blood. These receptors were obtained from a woman in her thirties or forties with Graves' ophthalmopathy. CDR3s include the opening cysteine and the closing phenylalanine or tryptophan. A D gene is named only where the DNA matches it firmly. Clone size is not always given. Where it is, it says once, few, many or a class for expanded clones.

TRBJ2-1,TRBV11-2,TRBD1,many,TGTGCCAGCAGCTTAGCCCCGGGACAGATAAATGAGCAGTTCTTC,CASSLAPGQINEQFF
TRBJ2-7,TRBV30,TRBD1,many,TGTGCCTGGAGTCCAGGGGGACAGGAGTACTTC,CAWSPGGQEYF
TRBJ2-7,TRBV2,-,few,TGTGCCAGCAGCCTCAAACAAGGGACCCTCTCCTACGAGCAGTACTTC,CASSLKQGTLSYEQYF
TRBJ1-1,TRBV5-1,-,few,TGCGCCAGCAGCTTTTGGGGGCTCGGGAACACTGAAGCTTTCTTT,CASSFWGLGNTEAFF
TRBJ2-7,TRBV30,TRBD1,many,TGTGCCTGGAATACAGGGGGCTCGTACGAGCAGTACTTC,CAWNTGGSYEQYF
TRBJ2-5,TRBV12-3/TRBV12-4,-,many,TGTGCCAGCAGTGAAACTACAGGGGAGGACGAGACCCAGTACTTC,CASSETTGEDETQYF
TRBJ2-1,TRBV3-1,TRBD2,-,TGTGCCAGCAGCCAAGAAGGGCTAGCGGGAGTGCACAATGAGCAGTTCTTC,CASSQEGLAGVHNEQFF
TRBJ2-5,TRBV28,TRBD2,few,TGTGCCAGCAGTTTGTGGCCCCTAGCGGAGGAGGGGGAGACCCAGTACTTC,CASSLWPLAEEGETQYF
TRBJ1-1,TRBV6-1,-,many,TGTGCCAGCAAGTATGAGGGGGACACTGAAGCTTTCTTT,CASKYEGDTEAFF
TRBJ2-7,TRBV19,TRBD1,many,TGTGCCAGTCGGGACAGGGGTAGGGGTGAGCAGTACTTC,CASRDRGRGEQYF
TRBJ1-1,TRBV10-3,-,-,TGTGCCATCAGGGACTCCGGGGGCGGCACTGAAGCTTTCTTT,CAIRDSGGGTEAFF
TRBJ2-7,TRBV5-1,TRBD1,many,TGCGCCAGCAGCTTCCAGGGGGTCTCCTACGAGCAGTACTTC,CASSFQGVSYEQYF
TRBJ2-7,TRBV4-2,-,few,TGTGCCAGCAGCCAAGATGGAGATTCCGGCTACGAGCAGTACTTC,CASSQDGDSGYEQYF
TRBJ1-2,TRBV4-1,-,many,TGCGCCAGCAGCCAAGCCCCGGGAGGAAACTATGGCTACACCTTC,CASSQAPGGNYGYTF
TRBJ2-7,TRBV3-1,-,-,TGTGCCAGCAGCCACACGGGTAATTGGGGGAGGACCGGCTACGAGCAGTACTTC,CASSHTGNWGRTGYEQYF
TRBJ1-2,TRBV11-1,-,-,TGTGCCAGCAGCTTATGTCTAGAGCAGGTCGATTTATATGGCTACACCTTC,CASSLCLEQVDLYGYTF
TRBJ2-7,TRBV28,TRBD1,many,TGTGCCAGCAGCCGTGGACAGGCCGAGCAGTACTTC,CASSRGQAEQYF
TRBJ2-5,TRBV25-1,TRBD2,many,TGTGCCAGCAGTGATCCTCTAACTAGCGGGCAGCGGTCGGAGACCCAGTACTTC,CASSDPLTSGQRSETQYF
TRBJ1-2,TRBV28,TRBD1,many,TGTGCCAGCATCCGACAGGGGGCCTATGGCTACACCTTC,CASIRQGAYGYTF
TRBJ2-5,TRBV2,-,many,TGTGCCAGCAGTGAGCACCTCCAAGAGACCCAGTACTTC,CASSEHLQETQYF
TRBJ2-5,TRBV30,-,many,TGTGCCTGGAGTTTCGGGGGGACCCAGTACTTC,CAWSFGGTQYF
TRBJ2-2,TRBV6-2/TRBV6-3,-,many,TGTGCCAGCAGTTACGGGAGGGGGGAGCTGTTTTTT,CASSYGRGELFF
TRBJ2-7,TRBV6-5,-,many,TGTGCCAGCAGTTACGGTCTGCTCACAGGGAATTACGAGCAGTACTTC,CASSYGLLTGNYEQYF
TRBJ2-7,TRBV5-5,TRBD2,many,TGTGCCAGCAGCTTGGTGGCTAGCGGGAGAGATACCTACGAGCAGTACTTC,CASSLVASGRDTYEQYF
TRBJ1-5,TRBV2,-,few,TGTGCCAGCAATAAAATGGACCGCAATCAGCCCCAGCATTTT,CASNKMDRNQPQHF
TRBJ1-2,TRBV20-1,TRBD1,many,TGCAGTGCAAGCAGGGGGTCCTATGGCTACACCTTC,CSASRGSYGYTF
TRBJ2-2,TRBV6-5,TRBD1,many,TGTGCCACACAGACAGGGGAAACCGGGGAGCTGTTTTTT,CATQTGETGELFF